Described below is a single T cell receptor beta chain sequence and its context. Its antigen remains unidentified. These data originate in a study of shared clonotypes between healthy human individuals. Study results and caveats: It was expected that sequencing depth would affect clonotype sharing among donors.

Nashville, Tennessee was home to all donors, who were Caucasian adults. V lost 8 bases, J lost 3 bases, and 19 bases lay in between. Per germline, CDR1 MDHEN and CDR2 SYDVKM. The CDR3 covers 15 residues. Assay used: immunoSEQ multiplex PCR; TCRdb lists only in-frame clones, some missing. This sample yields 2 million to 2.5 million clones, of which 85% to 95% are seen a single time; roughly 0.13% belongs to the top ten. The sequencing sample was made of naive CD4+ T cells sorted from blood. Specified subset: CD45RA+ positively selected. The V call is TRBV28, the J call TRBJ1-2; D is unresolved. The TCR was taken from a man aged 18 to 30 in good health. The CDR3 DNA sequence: TGTGCCAGCCGTACCTTTACAGTCAAGGACTATGGCTACACCTTC. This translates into CASRTFTVKDYGYTF.